This TCR beta chain came from a study of blood T cell repertoires in COVID-19. For the study at large: COVID-19 samples from acute and convalescent phases originated in the United States, Italy and Spain. The analysed material was cDNA or gDNA that came from T cells, B-cell-depleted T cells, or PBMCs.

Enrolled during active infection, Seattle patients were then followed longitudinally. In the original processing: Amplification with reference gene primers provided the estimates of nucleated cell counts. Measured with immunoSEQ multiplex PCR; TCRdb has only the in-frame clones, and not every one. That table gives V, J and clone size, and the DNA gave D and trimming. In the table there are almost 250,000 clones, roughly 86% of which are singletons. The ends lost 9 bases at V and 1 base at J; junction bases unmatched: 7. Germline CDR1 reads MNHEY; CDR2 reads SVGAGI. The length of the CDR3 is 14 residues.

The sample comprised peripheral blood. V and J are TRBV6-5 and TRBJ1-1; 8 nucleotides match TRBD1. The receptor comes from a woman older than 75 with COVID-19, enrolled during active disease. CDR3 sequence reads: CASSQGAWNTEAFF. Here the CDR3 DNA reads TGTGCCAGTTCTCAGGGGGCTTGGAACACTGAAGCTTTCTTT.